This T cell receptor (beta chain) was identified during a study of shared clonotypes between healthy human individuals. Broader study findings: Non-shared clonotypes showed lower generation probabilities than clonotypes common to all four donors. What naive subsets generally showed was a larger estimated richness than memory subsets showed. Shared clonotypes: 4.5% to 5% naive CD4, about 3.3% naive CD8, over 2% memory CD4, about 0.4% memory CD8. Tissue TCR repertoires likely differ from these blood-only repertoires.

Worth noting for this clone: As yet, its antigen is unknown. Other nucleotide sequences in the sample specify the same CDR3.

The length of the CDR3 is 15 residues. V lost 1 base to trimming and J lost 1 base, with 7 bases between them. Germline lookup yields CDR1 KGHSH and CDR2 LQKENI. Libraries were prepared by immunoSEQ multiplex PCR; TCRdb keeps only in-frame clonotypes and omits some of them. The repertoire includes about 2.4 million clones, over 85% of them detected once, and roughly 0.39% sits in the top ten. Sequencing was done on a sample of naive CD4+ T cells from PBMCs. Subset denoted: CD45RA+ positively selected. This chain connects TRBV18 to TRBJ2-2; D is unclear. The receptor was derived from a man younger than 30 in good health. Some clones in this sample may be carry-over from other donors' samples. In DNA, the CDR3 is TGTGCCAGCTCACCACTTCTGGGGAACACCGGGGAGCTGTTTTTT. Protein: CASSPLLGNTGELFF.